Sequencing of this TCR beta chain was carried out in a study of tumor-infiltrating lymphocytes in primary liver carcinoma. Across the study: Treatment of the patients' primary liver carcinoma consisted of surgical resection. Lesions, classed as T1-T3 N0M0, spanned roughly 4.2 to 11 cm across.

TCR beta cDNA came from around 0.5 ug total RNA, primed with a constant-region primer. TCR beta libraries came from three nested multiplex PCR rounds using slightly modified ARM-PCR. TCRdb reprocessed the multiplex PCR reads via MiXCR and lists one record per CDR3 protein. Here the sample spans 250,000 to 400,000 distinct CDR3 sequences, more than 55% being singletons. This clonotype was recorded many times. In addition to blood RNA drawn from unsorted whole blood, germline DNA was extracted. They drew about 3.9 milliliters of peripheral blood before surgery. Material for sequencing was peripheral blood. This receptor was taken from a man aged 40-55 years with primary liver carcinoma and hepatitis B virus infection.

The CDR3 spells CAISESGLAGVSDTQYF. In DNA, the CDR3 is TGTGCCATCAGTGAGTCCGGTCTAGCGGGAGTTTCAGATACGCAGTATTTT. The chain couples TRBV10-3 to TRBJ2-3; TRBD2 matches at 10 bases. The CDR3 loop spans 17 amino acids. CDR1 ENHRY and CDR2 SYGVKD come from the germline V gene. Trimming at V came to 0 bases and at J to 4 bases, leaving 7 bases not matched to a gene.